This TCR beta chain emerged from a study of CD8+ T cells in alopecia areata. RNA extraction and reverse transcription yielded cDNA as sequencing template. Measured with immunoSEQ multiplex PCR; TCRdb has only the in-frame clones, and not every one. The repertoire consists of about 250,000 clones, with 50% to 75% occurring once and the leading ten covering around 0.92%. CDR1 and CDR2 (germline): LNHNV, YYDKDF (reference sequence). This CDR3 contains 15 residues. The trim removed 8 bases at V and 3 bases at J, leaving 9 bases unmatched. Documented treatment: oral pan-JAK inhibitor, 5-10 mg twice daily. The source was CD4+ T cells sorted from blood, collected at approximately week 51, from a patient treated with tofacitinib. This TCR was recovered from a human donor with alopecia areata. The chain links TRBV15 to TRBJ2-5; 10 positions agree with TRBD2. Here the CDR3 reads CATAVGLAVKETQYF. In nucleotides, the CDR3 is TGTGCCACCGCGGTTGGACTAGCGGTTAAAGAGACCCAGTACTTC.